This T cell receptor beta chain was sequenced during a study of shared clonotypes between healthy human individuals. Study conclusions and caveats: The study found approximately 5% of naive CD4 clonotypes shared across four donors.

Germline V gives CDR1 LGHNA, CDR2 YNFKEQ. The CDR3 is made up of 18 amino acids. The V and J ends lost 1 base and 7 bases, in that order; junction bases with no gene match: 16. Assay runs were performed at deep level. Each cell subset's genomic DNA was divided evenly among several immunoSEQ plates. It was 200 to 250 ng DNA, about 30,000 T cell genomes, that sorted-subset replicate PCRs used. Method: immunoSEQ multiplex PCR; TCRdb's copy keeps in-frame clones and lacks some. The data show 780,000 or so clones, 72% seen once. Comment on this clone: The antigen remains undetermined.

The sequence was collected from a young woman in good health. The chain carries TRBV4-2 and TRBJ1-5; 7 positions agree with TRBD1. Sequenced input: memory CD4+ T cells sorted from blood. The subset here: CD45RA-negative fraction. CDR3 loop: CASSQVGRGDLAGQPQHF. The CDR3, as DNA: TGTGCCAGCAGCCAAGTGGGCAGGGGGGACCTGGCCGGACAGCCCCAGCATTTT.